The TCR beta chain described here comes from a study of T cell changes during pregnancy in multiple sclerosis. This CDR3 is built from 15 residues. Germline CDR1 MNHNS, CDR2 SASEGT. J lost 2 bases, V lost 0 bases, and 3 bases had no gene match. The repertoire was sequenced with immunoSEQ multiplex PCR; TCRdb's copy has only in-frame clones and lacks some. Of over 60,000 clones listed, 90% to 95% are singletons. The sequence came from a female donor with multiple sclerosis, enrolled in a pregnancy study. The material was peripheral blood, obtained in the first trimester of pregnancy. The V call is TRBV6-1, the J call TRBJ2-7; 8 nucleotides align to TRBD2. CDR3 in amino acids: CASSEAPGGAYEQYF. In nucleotides, the CDR3 is TGTGCCAGCAGTGAAGCGCCGGGAGGGGCCTACGAGCAGTACTTC.